This T cell receptor (beta chain) was captured by sequencing in a study of regulatory T cells in long-lasting Graves disease. Time point denoted: newly diagnosed GD, antithyroid drugs for less than 3 months. Construction of the TCR library relied on RNA isolated from PBMCs. Libraries of TCR beta came from iRepertoire HTBI primers plus Arm-PCR of CDR3 regions. TCRdb independently ran MiXCR on the multiplex PCR reads; one entry per CDR3 protein. The data show almost 450,000 distinct CDR3 sequences, with around 15% seen just once and over 8.5% held by the top ten. The sample holds many counts of this clonotype. This sample also belongs to another study, concerning T cells in Graves' hyperthyroidism and ophthalmopathy. This second study notes: TCR CDR3 underwent first-round RT-PCR with the HTBI primer set. Peripheral blood also featured most of the thyroid clonotypes expanded above 0.001. Before onset, ophthalmopathy was predicted by the model a median roughly 6.8 months earlier.

The TCR originated in a woman aged 25-40 years with Graves disease. Sample: peripheral blood mononuclear cells (PBMCs), taken at new diagnosis, from a patient treated with antithyroid drugs.

The CDR3 DNA sequence: TGTGCCTGGAGTTTCAGCTCCTACAATGAGCAGTTCTTC. Translating it yields CAWSFSSYNEQFF. The rearrangement links TRBV30 to TRBJ2-1; D not certain. Germline CDR1 GTSNPN, CDR2 SVGIG (reference sequence). Trimming left V 2 bases short and J 0 bases short, with 5 bases between. The CDR3 is 13 residues long.